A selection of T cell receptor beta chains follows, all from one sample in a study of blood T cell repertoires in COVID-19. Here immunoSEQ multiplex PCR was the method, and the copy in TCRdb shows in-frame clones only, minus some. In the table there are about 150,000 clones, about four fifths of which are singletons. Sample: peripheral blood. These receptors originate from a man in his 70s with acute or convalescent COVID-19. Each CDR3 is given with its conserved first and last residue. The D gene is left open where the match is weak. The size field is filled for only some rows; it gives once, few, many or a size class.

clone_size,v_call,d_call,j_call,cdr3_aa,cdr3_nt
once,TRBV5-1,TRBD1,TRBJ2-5,CASSSPGQGSETQYF,TGCGCCAGCAGCTCCCCGGGACAGGGATCAGAGACCCAGTACTTC
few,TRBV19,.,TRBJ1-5,CASRNRDQPQHF,TGTGCCAGTAGAAACAGGGACCAGCCCCAGCATTTT
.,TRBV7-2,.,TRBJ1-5,CASSSSGYSNQPQHF,TGTGCCAGCAGCTCAAGCGGGTATAGCAATCAGCCCCAGCATTTT
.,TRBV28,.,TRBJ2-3,CASSVGTPADTQYF,TGTGCCAGCAGTGTCGGGACACCCGCAGATACGCAGTATTTT
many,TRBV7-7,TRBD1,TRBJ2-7,CASTVAGTGGGVEYF,TGTGCTAGCACCGTAGCAGGGACAGGGGGCGGGGTAGAGTACTTC
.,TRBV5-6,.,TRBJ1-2,CASSLGGRNYGYTF,TGTGCCAGCAGCTTGGGGGGCAGAAACTATGGCTACACCTTC
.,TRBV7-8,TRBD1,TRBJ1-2,CASSHRPGTGGAWGDPTYGYTF,TGTGCCAGCAGCCACCGTCCCGGGACAGGGGGCGCGTGGGGTGATCCCACCTATGGCTACACCTTC
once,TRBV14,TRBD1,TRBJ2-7,CASSQRQGRSYEQYF,TGTGCCAGCAGCCAGAGACAGGGGAGGTCCTACGAGCAGTACTTC
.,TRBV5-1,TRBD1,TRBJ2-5,CASSWTGVRETQYF,TGCGCCAGCAGCTGGACAGGGGTCCGAGAGACCCAGTACTTC
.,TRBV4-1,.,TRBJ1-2,CASSPWWGGAHGYTF,TGCGCCAGCAGCCCATGGTGGGGGGGGGCTCACGGCTACACCTTC
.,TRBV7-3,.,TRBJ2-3,CASSFELTDTQYF,TGTGCCAGCAGCTTTGAACTCACAGATACGCAGTATTTT
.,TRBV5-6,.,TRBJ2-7,CASSLLGGMRGFEQYF,TGTGCCAGCAGCTTGTTGGGGGGAATGAGAGGCTTCGAGCAGTACTTC